Below, 15 T cell receptor beta chains from the same sample are listed, as sequenced in a study of shared clonotypes between healthy human individuals. Libraries were prepared by immunoSEQ multiplex PCR; TCRdb keeps only in-frame clonotypes and omits some of them. Found here are approximately 2,300,000 clones, around 92% of them singletons; the top ten hold 0.3% to 0.4%. The sequenced sample was naive CD4+ T cells from PBMCs. Documented subset: CD45RA+ positively selected. The receptor set was obtained from a man younger than 35 in good health. Some clones in this sample may be carry-over from other donors' samples.

To note about this clone: Distinct nucleotide sequences in the sample also encode this CDR3. V is TRBV6-5 and J is TRBJ2-7; the D gene is possibly TRBD1 (7 bases). Germline V gene data show CDR1 as MNHEY and CDR2 as SVGAGI. V lost 0 bases, J lost 1 base, and 10 bases lay in between. The CDR3 totals 15 residues. The CDR3 sequence is CASSYSAGGSYEQYF. In DNA form, the CDR3 reads TGTGCCAGCAGTTACTCGGCAGGGGGGTCCTACGAGCAGTACTTC.

The chain has TRBV7-2 and TRBJ2-3; either TRBD1 or TRBD2 may supply D (5 bases each). This CDR3 spans 15 amino acids. Germline V CDR1 and CDR2: SGHTA, FQGNSA. The V and J ends lost 2 bases and 3 bases respectively, with 12 bases between them. This CDR3 reads CASSLWGYRTDTQYF. The CDR3 nucleotides are TGTGCCAGCAGCTTATGGGGGTACCGGACAGATACGCAGTATTTT.

This chain joins TRBV7-9 and TRBJ1-2; D unclear. The V and J ends lost 0 bases and 3 bases respectively, with 5 bases between them. This CDR3 region has 13 residues. Germline CDR1 and CDR2: SEHNR and FQNEAQ (reference sequence). This CDR3 reads CASSLAGYYGYTF. CDR3 coding DNA: TGTGCCAGCAGCTTAGCTGGCTACTATGGCTACACCTTC.

This clone was detected only once. The chain links TRBV12-5 to TRBJ2-7; D uncertain. V shed 3 bases and J shed 0 bases, with 6 bases lying between them. The CDR3 extends over 13 amino acids. CDR1 LGHNT and CDR2 FRNRAP come from the germline V gene. CDR3 protein: CASGFGGSYEQYF. CDR3 sequence (DNA): TGTGCTAGTGGTTTTGGCGGCTCCTACGAGCAGTACTTC. Combining the CDR3 with reference TRBV12-5 and TRBJ2-7 gives the whole variable domain DARVTQTPRHKVTEMGQEVTMRCQPILGHNTVFWYRQTMMQGLELLAYFRNRAPLDDSGMPKDRFSAEMPDATLATLKIQPSEPRDSAVYFCASGFGGSYEQYFGPGTRLTVT.

The chain has TRBV7-9 and TRBJ2-1, with D perhaps being TRBD1 or TRBD2 (5 bases each). Germline CDR1 reads SEHNR; CDR2 reads FQNEAQ (reference sequence). CDR3 length equals 15 residues. V lost 1 base to trimming and J lost 7 bases, with 14 bases between them. In DNA form, the CDR3 reads TGTGCCAGCAGCTTAGGGGACGGTGATCGGAATGAGCAGTTCTTC. It encodes CASSLGDGDRNEQFF.

Details on this clone: Distinct nucleotide sequences in the sample also encode this CDR3. The chain joins TRBV18 to TRBJ2-2, with 10 bases aligning to TRBD2. Germline values: CDR1 KGHSH, CDR2 LQKENI. Germline trimming cut 5 bases from V and 3 bases from J; bases unmatched to any gene: 3. The length of the CDR3 is 15 residues. The CDR3 DNA is TGTGCCAGCTCATCTCTAGCGGGAGACACCGGGGAGCTGTTTTTT. This encodes CASSSLAGDTGELFF. Looking up the rest from reference TRBV18 and TRBJ2-2 gives the full variable domain: NAGVMQNPRHLVRRRGQEARLRCSPMKGHSHVYWYRQLPEEGLKFMVYLQKENIIDESGMPKERFSAEFPKEGPSILRIQQVVRGDSAAYFCASSSLAGDTGELFFGEGSRLTVL.

This clone has just a few counts. The chain recombines TRBV2 with TRBJ1-1; D is possibly TRBD1 (5 bases). V was pared by 4 bases and J by 1 base, with 10 bases between. This CDR3 spans 14 amino acids. Germline loops: CDR1 SNHLY, CDR2 FYNNEI. CDR3 coding DNA: TGTGCCAGCAGTGTCAGGGTTAAGAACACTGAAGCTTTCTTT. The encoded protein is CASSVRVKNTEAFF.

The chain has TRBV7-3 and TRBJ1-2; D is possibly TRBD1 (5 bases). Trimming cost V 4 bases and J 8 bases, with 20 bases left between them. CDR3 length: 15 residues. CDR1 and CDR2 from the germline V gene are SGHTA and FQGTGA. Here the CDR3 DNA reads TGTGCCAGCAGCTCCCGCGCCGGGACCGAGGAGGGCTACACCTTC. It is translated as CASSSRAGTEEGYTF.

Note on this clone: The sample holds other DNA sequences that translate to the same CDR3. The chain recombines TRBV7-8 with TRBJ1-2; TRBD1 matches at 7 bases. The CDR3 loop spans 15 amino acids. The V segment lost 2 bases and the J segment 1 base; nucleotides outside the gene matches: 4. Looked up from germline, CDR1 is SGHVS and CDR2 is FQNEAQ. The CDR3 loop reads CASSLLQGVNYGYTF. As DNA, the CDR3 is TGTGCCAGCAGCTTACTGCAGGGGGTTAACTATGGCTACACCTTC.

This clone was counted between two and nine times. V usage is TRBV6-1 and J usage is TRBJ1-2; perhaps TRBD1 as D (5 bases). The CDR3 contains 14 residues. The germline CDR1 and CDR2 sequences are MNHNS and SASEGT. V was shortened by 5 bases and J by 3 bases, with 13 bases between the two germline ends. The DNA of the CDR3 is TGTGCCAGCAGTCAATGGGGCAGCCACTATGGCTACACCTTC. Translating it yields CASSQWGSHYGYTF.

In nucleotides, the CDR3 is TGTGCCAGCAGCGTAGAAGCGGGAGGGTCCAATGAGCAGTTCTTC. Translating gives CASSVEAGGSNEQFF. The V and J genes are TRBV9 and TRBJ2-1; 10 bases are a match to TRBD2. The CDR3 loop spans 15 amino acids. Germline trimming cut 0 bases from V and 6 bases from J; bases unmatched to any gene: 3. In germline, CDR1 is SGDLS, CDR2 YYNGEE.

The chain couples TRBV30 to TRBJ2-5; D gene unclear. The V and J ends lost 0 bases and 0 bases respectively, with 5 bases between them. Germline CDR1 GTSNPN, CDR2 SVGIG (reference sequence). This CDR3 region has 13 residues. The CDR3 nucleotides read TGTGCCTGGAGTGTACAGTACCAAGAGACCCAGTACTTC. This translates into CAWSVQYQETQYF.

This chain joins TRBV14 and TRBJ1-3; no reliable D call. The CDR3 consists of 12 residues. Trimming left V 1 base short and J 4 bases short, with 2 bases between. The V gene's germline CDR1 is SGHDN and CDR2 FVKESK. The CDR3 DNA reads TGTGCCAGCAGCCAAGTAGGAAACACCATATATTTT. Translating it yields CASSQVGNTIYF.

The chain uses TRBV11-3 and TRBJ2-7, with D possibly being TRBD1 (5 bases). CDR3 length: 13 residues. CDR1 and CDR2 (germline): SGHNT, YENEEA. Trimming removed 3 bases at V and 2 bases at J, with 8 bases between. The CDR3 loop is CASSFTGTYEQYF. The CDR3 nucleotides read TGTGCCAGCAGCTTTACAGGTACCTACGAGCAGTACTTC. Together with reference TRBV11-3 and TRBJ2-7, the CDR3 gives the full variable domain: EAGVVQSPRYKIIEKKQPVAFWCNPISGHNTLYWYLQNLGQGPELLIRYENEEAVDDSQLPKDRFSAERLKGVDSTLKIQPAELGDSAVYLCASSFTGTYEQYFGPGTRLTVT.

Written as DNA, the CDR3 is TGTGCCAGCAGCTTAGGGGACGGCCGTGTGGGGCCCCAGCATTTT. It codes for CASSLGDGRVGPQHF. V usage is TRBV7-3 and J usage is TRBJ1-5; the D gene is possibly TRBD1 (5 bases). Trimming pared 2 bases from V and 9 bases from J, leaving 17 bases between. In germline, CDR1 is SGHTA, CDR2 FQGTGA. The CDR3 spans 15 residues.